This is a list of T cell receptor beta chains from one sample in a study of cytomegalovirus exposure and HLA in healthy donors. Measured with immunoSEQ multiplex PCR; TCRdb has only the in-frame clones, and not every one. This table has 150,000 to 200,000 clones, more than 85% appearing once. Sequencing input: PBMCs. The origin of the receptors is a girl under three years old in good health and CMV-seronegative. The CDR3 runs from the conserved cysteine through the conserved F or W. The D gene is left open where the match is weak. The size of a clone is reported for some rows only, either as once, few or many, or as a class for expanded clones.

NA	TRBV11-2	TRBJ1-2	NA	TGTGCCAGCAGCCAAACACAGACACGTGGCTACACCTTC	CASSQTQTRGYTF
TRBD1	TRBV6-1	TRBJ1-1	NA	TGTGCCAGCAGTGAGCGGACAGGGGGCCTAAAGGCTGAAGCTTTCTTT	CASSERTGGLKAEAFF
NA	TRBV7-2	TRBJ2-7	NA	TGTGCCAGCAGCTTAGGGCTAGCGTCAACCTACGAGCAGTACTTC	CASSLGLASTYEQYF
TRBD1	TRBV5-1	TRBJ2-1	NA	TGCGCCAGCAGCTTGGCACCGGGACAGGGCTACAATGAGCAGTTCTTC	CASSLAPGQGYNEQFF
NA	TRBV4-1	TRBJ1-1	NA	TGCGCCAGCAGGCAGGGACGGGGGGGGAACACTGAAGCTTTCTTT	CASRQGRGGNTEAFF
NA	TRBV15	TRBJ2-3	few	TGTGCCACCAGCCCTTGGAGGGGCACAGATACGCAGTATTTT	CATSPWRGTDTQYF
TRBD1	TRBV11-2	TRBJ2-7	NA	TGTGCCAGCAGCTTAGGGACAGGGGGCTCCGAGCAGTACTTC	CASSLGTGGSEQYF
NA	TRBV4-2	TRBJ2-1	NA	TGTGCCAGCAGCCAAGATGGGCCCTTCAATGAGCAGTTCTTC	CASSQDGPFNEQFF
TRBD2	TRBV9	TRBJ2-1	NA	TGTGCCAGCAGCGTAGTAGTTCGCGGGAGACGAAATGAGCAGTTCTTC	CASSVVVRGRRNEQFF
TRBD2	TRBV10-3	TRBJ2-1	NA	TGTGCCATCGATGGTAGCGGGATAGGTGAGCAGTTCTTC	CAIDGSGIGEQFF
NA	TRBV10-3	TRBJ1-1	few	TGTGCCATCAGTGAGGAGACTGAAGCTTTCTTT	CAISEETEAFF
TRBD1	TRBV5-1	TRBJ2-1	NA	TGCGCCAGCGGAAACACGGCGGGGACAGGAGGGCCCCCCGTAGAGCAGTTCTTC	CASGNTAGTGGPPVEQFF
TRBD1	TRBV18	TRBJ2-2	NA	TGTGCCAGCTCACCCGTTGACAGGGGCACCGGGGAGCTGTTTTTT	CASSPVDRGTGELFF
NA	TRBV18	TRBJ1-4	NA	TGTGCCAGCTCACCGGCAGGCGGGAGGAATGAAAAACTGTTTTTT	CASSPAGGRNEKLFF
TRBD1	TRBV5-5	TRBJ2-7	NA	TGTGCCAGCAGCTTCGGGACAGGGGGGTACGAGCAGTACTTC	CASSFGTGGYEQYF
NA	TRBV7-7	TRBJ2-5	NA	TGTGCTAGCAGCTTACGTCTAGGCGGGGAGACCCAGTACTTC	CASSLRLGGETQYF
NA	TRBV10-2	TRBJ2-4	few	TGCGCCAGCAGTGACAGCAAAAACATTCAGTACTTC	CASSDSKNIQYF
NA	TRBV5-8	TRBJ1-5	NA	TGTGCCAGCACCTCCAGGTCCTATAGCAATCAGCCCCAGCATTTT	CASTSRSYSNQPQHF
NA	TRBV5-1	TRBJ2-7	NA	TGCGCCAGCAGCCCCGGACAGAACTACGAGCAGTACTTC	CASSPGQNYEQYF
TRBD1	TRBV5-4	TRBJ2-3	few	TGTGCCAGCAGCTTTCGGACAGGGGTGAGAGTCACAGATACGCAGTATTTT	CASSFRTGVRVTDTQYF
TRBD2	TRBV10-2	TRBJ2-3	NA	TGCGCCAGCAGTGAGGGGAAACGGGGGGGCACAGATACGCAGTATTTT	CASSEGKRGGTDTQYF
NA	TRBV4-1	TRBJ1-2	NA	TGCGCCAGCAGCCAGCAGGGTGACTATGGCTACACCTTC	CASSQQGDYGYTF
NA	TRBV6-5	TRBJ1-1	NA	TGTGCCAGCAGTCGGAGCGGGGCCCCGGGAGCTTTCTTT	CASSRSGAPGAFF
TRBD2	TRBV11-2	TRBJ2-5	few	TGTGCCAGCAGCAGAAGCCTGGGACTAGCGGGGGGGCAGACCCAGTACTTC	CASSRSLGLAGGQTQYF
NA	TRBV5-1	TRBJ1-6	NA	TGCGCCAGCAGCTTCTGGAGCTCCTATAATTCACCCCTCCACTTT	CASSFWSSYNSPLHF
TRBD1	TRBV19	TRBJ1-4	NA	TGTGCCAGTAGTATTACAGGGGCAACTAATGAAAAACTGTTTTTT	CASSITGATNEKLFF
NA	TRBV30	TRBJ2-7	NA	TGTGCCTGGAGCCAGTACGGGTTCGAGCAGTACTTC	CAWSQYGFEQYF